Listed below are T cell receptor beta chains from one sample, sequenced in a study of blood T cells in healthy people across ages. Via MiXCR, TCRdb re-called the 5' RACE reads, giving one row per CDR3 protein. The sample shows roughly 1,500,000 distinct CDR3 sequences, roughly 30% of them seen only once. Sequencing used blood. These receptors all come from a woman younger than 45 in good health. CDR3s include the opening cysteine and the closing phenylalanine or tryptophan. D genes are given only for firm matches.

d_call	v_call	j_call	cdr3_aa
-	TRBV25-1	TRBJ1-1	CASSEFGRGTEAFF
-	TRBV6-5	TRBJ2-1	CASSSQQSSYNEQFF
-	TRBV9	TRBJ2-1	CASSVGQGIYNEQLF
-	TRBV28	TRBJ2-7	CASAGVEIYEQYF
TRBD2	TRBV24-1	TRBJ2-5	CATSDLNPGTGGTQYF
-	TRBV5-1	TRBJ1-1	CASNTDGRNTEAFF
-	TRBV4-1	TRBJ2-1	CASRRPERDIDNEQFF
TRBD1	TRBV4-1	TRBJ1-1	CASSLILGTGNTEAFF
-	TRBV30	TRBJ2-3	CAWMWGVGTDTQYF
-	TRBV28	TRBJ1-1	CASSSQPRTYTEAFF
-	TRBV18	TRBJ2-7	CASSPGVSSYEQYF
TRBD1	TRBV4-2	TRBJ1-2	CASSQETGDRGYTF
-	TRBV20-1	TRBJ2-7	CSASTPSYEQYF
-	TRBV15	TRBJ2-1	CATSRDNGEQFF
-	TRBV3-1	-	CASQSEGFYEQYF
-	TRBV30	TRBJ1-4	CAWSRDREGINEKLFF
TRBD1	TRBV10-3	TRBJ1-1	CAISGGGAGAFF
-	TRBV5-6	TRBJ2-5	CASSPLGTRGGGAETQYF
TRBD1	TRBV5-1	TRBJ2-2	CASRPGQANTRELFF
-	TRBV20-1	TRBJ2-1	CSASNRKEGGYNEQFF
-	TRBV20-1	TRBJ2-7	CSASAGPSYEQYF
-	TRBV7-8	TRBJ2-7	CASSLRVNPVDEQYF
TRBD1	TRBV6-2/TRBV6-3	TRBJ2-1	CASSYRGPNEQFF
-	TRBV24-1	TRBJ2-1	CATSDRDGGSEQFF
TRBD2	TRBV3-1	TRBJ2-7	CASSQVSGLVNEQYF
-	TRBV6-1	TRBJ1-6	CASSEADGSASPLHF
-	TRBV6-6	TRBJ2-7	CASSYDDGAYEQYF
TRBD1	TRBV20-1	TRBJ2-7	CSARDAGTGGSYEQYF
-	TRBV5-1	TRBJ2-6	CASSPAVSFLANVLTF
TRBD2	TRBV4-1	TRBJ2-1	CASSPGTSGNMRNEQFF
-	TRBV27	TRBJ2-1	CASSTQAHLSYNEQFF
TRBD1	TRBV5-1	TRBJ1-2	CASSFDGTDGYTF
-	TRBV20-1	TRBJ2-3	CSARPINTDTQYF
TRBD2	TRBV5-1	TRBJ2-1	CASSRGGLAGDNEQFF
-	TRBV10-3	TRBJ1-1	CAISIISSIPTGLFDAEAFF
TRBD1	TRBV28	TRBJ2-7	CASSLKVQGEEVTSYEQYF
TRBD2	TRBV6-5	TRBJ2-3	CANSYAPGTSGRPGDTQYF
-	TRBV6-5	TRBJ2-1	CASSHRDPYNEQFF
TRBD2	TRBV6-5	TRBJ2-7	CASSFRRGASGGSYEQYF
-	TRBV5-1	TRBJ1-1	CASSLGSNGMNTEAFF
-	TRBV20-1	TRBJ1-6	CSARRGSEGSSYNSPLHF
TRBD2	TRBV2	TRBJ2-1	CASCWLAGGNEQFF
-	TRBV7-2	TRBJ2-1	CASSSVSLPYNEQFF